This T cell receptor (beta chain) is from a study of cytomegalovirus exposure and HLA in healthy donors. Study-wide context: Tens of millions of unique TCRs from HLA-typed donors were held in an early release of data.

As for this clone: Antigen: not known.

J was trimmed by 2 bases and V by 4 bases; bases with no gene match: 11. Germline V CDR1 and CDR2: GTSNPN, SVGIG (reference sequence). The CDR3 sequence is 16 residues long. Study observations and caveats: Later on, an analysis found that several of the most significant clusters appeared to be linked to common viral pathogens, which included parvovirus B19.

A multiplex PCR was run with 60 Vbeta primers and 13 Jbeta primers. As handled by the study authors: Later, 65 million to 85 million unique TCR beta chains were counted in an analysis, and some 9.9 million of them were shared. Profiling relied on immunoSEQ multiplex PCR, and the TCRdb table lists in-frame clones only, not all of them. The DNA was the basis for D and trimming; V, J and clone size are from that table. Its table lists about 190,000 clones. V and J are TRBV30 and TRBJ1-3; TRBD1 matches at 7 bases. The receptor's source is a man younger than 40 in good health and CMV-seronegative. Sequencing was carried out using PBMCs. Here the CDR3 DNA reads TGTGCCTGGACCACCAATGACAGGGTAACTGGAAACACCATATATTTT. Translated: CAWTTNDRVTGNTIYF.